Listed here is a single T cell receptor beta chain. Per germline, CDR1 LNHNV and CDR2 YYDKDF (reference sequence). This CDR3 comprises 13 residues. Trimming removed 4 bases at V and 3 bases at J, with 7 bases between. The data originate from a study of blood T cells in healthy people across ages. The authors ran a second PCR of about 7 to 11 cycles using a sample-barcoded 5' primer and a J-beta primer mix. TCRdb re-called the 5' RACE reads with MiXCR, one entry per CDR3 protein. Seen here are about 1 million distinct CDR3 sequences, more than 40% observed once, and the top ten hold about 20%. This TCR came from a woman aged 55-69 years in good health. The sample consisted of blood. The rearrangement links TRBV15 to TRBJ2-1; D is undetermined. CDR3: CATSKQVYNEQFF. CDR3 nucleotides: TGTGCCACCAGCAAACAAGTCTACAATGAGCAGTTCTTC.